Listed here are 20 T cell receptor beta chains from one sample, sequenced in a study of cytomegalovirus exposure and HLA in healthy donors. Assay used: immunoSEQ multiplex PCR; TCRdb lists only in-frame clones, some missing. The sample has approximately 150,000 clones; around nine tenths are singletons. The sequencing input was PBMCs. The receptors shown here come from a man aged 18 to 35 in good health and CMV-seropositive.

The gene calls are TRBV7-6 and TRBJ2-3, with D unclear. V lost 5 bases and J 3 bases, leaving 9 bases between the germline ends. The germline V gene has CDR1 SGHVS and CDR2 FNYEAQ. The CDR3 is 13 amino acids. The CDR3 spells CASSTEPTDTQYF. The CDR3 coding sequence is TGTGCCAGCAGCACAGAGCCGACAGATACGCAGTATTTT. The variable domain in full, completed from reference TRBV7-6 and TRBJ2-3, reads GAGVSQSPRYKVTKRGQDVALRCDPISGHVSLYWYRQALGQGPEFLTYFNYEAQQDKSGLPNDRFSAERPEGSISTLTIQRTEQRDSAMYRCASSTEPTDTQYFGPGTRLTVL.

The genes are TRBV28 and TRBJ1-5; D is possibly TRBD1 (5 bases). The CDR3 length is 14 residues. Germline values: CDR1 MDHEN, CDR2 SYDVKM. The V and J ends lost 2 bases and 2 bases respectively, with 7 bases between them. The DNA for the CDR3 is TGTGCCAGCAGTTTAGGGGGGGGCAATCAGCCCCAGCATTTT. It codes for CASSLGGGNQPQHF.

The CDR3 DNA reads as TGTGCCAGCAGCTATGGGAGTGAGAGGATCTATGGCTACACCTTC. It specifies CASSYGSERIYGYTF. The V gene is TRBV7-9, the J gene TRBJ1-2; D is unclear. The CDR3 consists of 15 residues. CDR1 and CDR2 (germline): SEHNR, FQNEAQ (reference sequence). V shed 4 bases and J shed 4 bases, with 16 bases lying between them.

CDR3 sequence (DNA): TGTGCCAGCAGCTATAGCGGGAACCCCAGCGGGGAGCTGTTTTTT. Its protein is CASSYSGNPSGELFF. The J gene is TRBJ2-2, the V gene TRBV7-2; TRBD2 matches at 8 bases. V lost 4 bases, J lost 7 bases, and 8 bases stayed unmatched. This CDR3 has 15 residues. Germline CDR1 reads SGHTA; CDR2 reads FQGNSA.

This clone was seen a few times. The genes are TRBV6-6 and TRBJ1-2, with D perhaps TRBD1 (5 bases). The CDR3 is made up of 13 amino acids. Trimming removed 6 bases at V and 5 bases at J, with 13 bases between. Germline V gene lookup returns CDR1 MNHNY and CDR2 SVGAGI (reference sequence). CDR3 sequence: CASSEDGGYGYTF. The CDR3 nucleotides are TGTGCCAGCAGCGAGGACGGGGGGTATGGCTACACCTTC.

V usage is TRBV28 and J usage is TRBJ1-5; D may be TRBD1 (5 bases). The V and J ends lost 4 bases and 11 bases respectively, with 15 bases between them. The CDR3 length is 13 residues. Germline CDR1 and CDR2: MDHEN and SYDVKM. CDR3 loop: CASSSTDRSAQHF. The CDR3 DNA reads TGTGCCAGCAGTTCGACCGACAGATCAGCCCAGCATTTT.

The V and J genes are TRBV9 and TRBJ2-1, with 7 bases identical to TRBD2. The CDR3 is 16 amino acids. CDR1 is SGDLS and CDR2 is YYNGEE in the germline V gene. The trim removed 0 bases at V and 5 bases at J, leaving 8 bases unmatched. CDR3 protein: CASSVASASGDNEQFF. The CDR3 nucleotides are TGTGCCAGCAGCGTAGCGTCGGCTAGCGGAGACAATGAGCAGTTCTTC.

This chain connects TRBV30 to TRBJ2-5; 9 positions match TRBD1. The J call may be mistaken, given a closer DNA end match to TRBJ2-7. CDR1 is GTSNPN and CDR2 is SVGIG in the germline V gene (reference sequence). The CDR3 consists of 13 residues. The CDR3 sequence is CAWSTGGGYEQYF. CDR3 DNA sequence: TGTGCCTGGAGCACAGGGGGCGGCTACGAGCAGTACTTC.

The chain combines TRBV6-5 with TRBJ2-6, with D possibly TRBD1 on 7 matching bases. The CDR3 covers 15 residues. V lost 5 bases and J lost 4, with 12 bases in between. The germline CDR1 and CDR2 sequences are MNHEY and SVGAGI. CDR3 protein: CASSPGGRGANVLTF. The CDR3 nucleotides read TGTGCCAGCAGTCCAGGGGGGAGAGGGGCCAACGTCCTGACTTTC.

Written as DNA, the CDR3 is TGTGCCAGCAAAACCGGGACAGAAAACAATCAGCCCCAGCATTTT. Translating it yields CASKTGTENNQPQHF. The V and J genes are TRBV6-1 and TRBJ1-5, with 7 bases fitting TRBD1. Germline values: CDR1 MNHNS, CDR2 SASEGT. Trimming removed 7 bases from V and 3 bases from J; junction bases left unmatched: 9. The CDR3 consists of 15 residues.

This chain connects TRBV19 to TRBJ2-7; D may be TRBD2 (5 bases). V shed 3 bases and J shed 1 base, with 10 bases lying between them. Per the germline V gene, CDR1 is LNHDA and CDR2 is SQIVND (reference sequence). There are 14 residues in the CDR3. For the CDR3, the DNA is TGTGCCAGTAGTATTGACTACTGGTCCTACGAGCAGTACTTC. Translated: CASSIDYWSYEQYF.

This chain connects TRBV14 to TRBJ2-5; D might be TRBD2 (6 bases). Germline CDR1 and CDR2: SGHDN and FVKESK. CDR3 length: 14 residues. V dropped 3 bases and J dropped 4 bases, with 12 bases sitting between them. In nucleotides, the CDR3 is TGTGCCAGCAGCCAGGGGGGACTTCGAGAGACCCAGTACTTC. Translation gives CASSQGGLRETQYF.

The chain links TRBV9 to TRBJ2-7; 7 nucleotides match TRBD2. V shed 0 bases, J shed 2 bases, and the junction held 5 bases outside the gene matches. The V gene's germline CDR1 is SGDLS and CDR2 YYNGEE. The CDR3 sequence is 15 residues long. DNA of the CDR3: TGTGCCAGCAGCGTAGACGGGAGGCCGACCTACGAGCAGTACTTC. It translates to CASSVDGRPTYEQYF.

This sequence joins TRBV4-1 and TRBJ1-4; D not resolved. Trimming left V 0 bases short and J 6 bases short, with 14 bases between. The CDR3 is made up of 16 amino acids. Germline CDR1 reads MGHRA; CDR2 reads YSYEKL. CDR3 sequence: CASSQDITGRDEKLFF. The DNA of the CDR3 is TGCGCCAGCAGCCAAGATATAACCGGGCGGGATGAAAAACTGTTTTTT.

V is TRBV29-1 and J is TRBJ2-3, with 10 positions matching TRBD2. This CDR3 is 14 amino acids long. The ends lost 8 bases at V and 0 bases at J; junction bases unmatched: 5. The germline V gene has CDR1 SQVTM and CDR2 ANQGSEA. The CDR3 sequence is CSTTSGSSTDTQYF. The CDR3 DNA reads TGCAGCACGACTAGCGGGTCTAGCACAGATACGCAGTATTTT.

This clone was observed a single time. The chain recombines TRBV9 with TRBJ1-2; perhaps TRBD1 as D (6 bases). V was cut by 0 bases and J by 5 bases, with 11 bases left in between. Germline CDR1 reads SGDLS; CDR2 reads YYNGEE. This CDR3 spans 14 amino acids. CDR3 residues: CASSVGTGNYGYTF. CDR3 nucleotides: TGTGCCAGCAGCGTAGGCACAGGGAATTATGGCTACACCTTC.

This rearrangement joins TRBV11-3 to TRBJ2-1, with 9 bases matching TRBD1. Losses at the gene ends were 0 bases for V and 2 bases for J; bases not matched to a gene: 2. In germline, CDR1 is SGHNT, CDR2 YENEEA. The CDR3 runs 16 residues. CDR3 DNA sequence: TGTGCCAGCAGCTTAGAGGACAGGGGCCCCTACAATGAGCAGTTCTTC. Translation gives CASSLEDRGPYNEQFF.

The rearrangement links TRBV2 to TRBJ1-5, with D tentatively TRBD1 (5 bases). Trimming left V 4 bases short and J 4 bases short, with 11 bases between. Germline loops: CDR1 SNHLY, CDR2 FYNNEI. This CDR3 region has 14 residues. This CDR3 is CASSGGAENQPQHF. The CDR3 DNA sequence: TGTGCCAGCAGTGGTGGGGCAGAGAATCAGCCCCAGCATTTT. The full variable domain, rest sourced from reference TRBV2 and TRBJ1-5, is EPEVTQTPSHQVTQMGQEVILRCVPISNHLYFYWYRQILGQKVEFLVSFYNNEISEKSEIFDDQFSVERPDGSNFTLKIRSTKLEDSAMYFCASSGGAENQPQHFGDGTRLSIL.

The rearrangement links TRBV5-1 to TRBJ2-7; 9 bases line up with TRBD1. Germline CDR1 SGHRS, CDR2 YFSETQ. The CDR3 is 14 amino acids. The J segment lost 5 bases and the V segment lost 1 base, leaving 4 bases of the junction unmatched. The CDR3 reads CASSLRTGVHEQYF. CDR3 bases: TGCGCCAGCAGCTTGCGGACAGGGGTCCACGAGCAGTACTTC. Full variable domain (outside the CDR3, taken from reference TRBV5-1 and TRBJ2-7): KAGVTQTPRYLIKTRGQQVTLSCSPISGHRSVSWYQQTPGQGLQFLFEYFSETQRNKGNFPGRFSGRQFSNSRSEMNVSTLELGDSALYLCASSLRTGVHEQYFGPGTRLTVT.

A remark on this clone: One junction end disagrees with the germline gene, perhaps due to a read error. This chain links TRBV9 with TRBJ2-7; D is perhaps TRBD2 (5 bases). CDR1 is SGDLS, CDR2 YYNGEE, per germline. The CDR3 consists of 13 residues. This CDR3 reads CRRRRHCFNEQYF. CDR3 nucleotide sequence: TGCAGGCGGCGGAGGCATTGCTTTAATGAGCAGTACTTC.